One sample yielded the 25 T cell receptor beta chains listed below, sequenced in a study of tumor-infiltrating lymphocytes in primary liver carcinoma. With about 470 ng total RNA as template and a constant-region primer, TCR beta cDNA was made. Three nested multiplex PCR rounds, a slightly modified ARM-PCR, produced the libraries for TCR beta. The first two PCR rounds, roughly 9 cycles each, used TRBV1-TRBV30 forward primers and a C-beta reverse primer. TCRdb ran MiXCR on the multiplex PCR reads and lists one entry per CDR3 protein. The sample includes roughly 100,000 distinct CDR3 sequences, under 70% of them seen just once. Bulk tissue was left unsorted, and RNA and DNA were co-extracted from 20-30 mg of it. Sequencing used liver tumor tissue from sampling region 2. The subset is: tumor region T2, inferior pole. The receptors were sampled from a woman aged 60-70 years with primary liver carcinoma and hepatitis B virus infection.

Note on this clonotype: This clone may be a read error of a much larger clone one base away. CDR3 loop: CANSQGFVGTLSHEQYF. The CDR3 DNA sequence: TGCGCCAACAGCCAGGGTTTCGTAGGGACTTTGTCCCACGAGCAGTACTTC. This chain links TRBV4-1 with TRBJ2-7; possible D gene TRBD2, 6 bases. The germline CDR1 and CDR2 sequences are MGHRA and YSYEKL. The length of the CDR3 is 17 residues.

This rearrangement joins TRBV5-4 to TRBJ1-1; D not resolved. Looked up from germline, CDR1 is SGHNT and CDR2 is YYREEE (reference sequence). V lost 8 bases and J lost 3, with 20 bases in between. The CDR3 covers 15 residues. This CDR3 is CASNLITLGDTEAFF. In DNA, the CDR3 is TGTGCCAGTAACTTGATTACTTTGGGTGACACTGAAGCTTTCTTT.

A remark on this clonotype: One end of the junction is discordant with germline, which a read error may explain. The chain joins TRBV10-1 to TRBJ2-1; TRBD1 is a possible D gene (5 bases). The CDR3 extends over 15 amino acids. From germline, CDR1 is WNHNN and CDR2 SYGVQD (reference sequence). Written as DNA, the CDR3 is TGCGCCAGGAGTGAGCCCGGTGCAGGGCGCAATGAGCAGTTCTTC. Amino acids: CARSEPGAGRNEQFF.

A remark on this clonotype: A junction boundary mismatches the germline segment, possibly from a read error. V gene TRBV6-1 combines with J gene TRBJ2-4; 7 positions match TRBD2. The CDR3 length is 15 residues. The V gene's germline CDR1 is MNHNS and CDR2 SASEGT. Here the CDR3 reads CACSEVGGSLNNQYF. The CDR3, as DNA: TGTGCCTGCAGTGAAGTCGGCGGGAGCTTGAACAATCAGTACTTC.

Remarks on this clonotype: At one of its ends the junction is not consistent with the germline gene, which may arise from a read error. This chain links TRBV5-4 with TRBJ2-1; perhaps TRBD2 as D (6 bases). CDR1 and CDR2 from the germline V gene are SGHNT and YYREEE (reference sequence). The CDR3 loop spans 15 amino acids. The DNA of the CDR3 is TGCGCCAGCAGCTCAACTAGCCGGAGTCACGATGAGCAGTTCTTC. This gives the protein CASSSTSRSHDEQFF. The variable domain in full, completed from reference TRBV5-4 and TRBJ2-1, reads ETGVTQSPTHLIKTRGQQVTLRCSSQSGHNTVSWYQQALGQGPQFIFQYYREEENGRGNFPPRFSGLQFPNYSSELNVNALELDDSALYLCASSSTSRSHDEQFFGPGTRLTVL.

This clonotype was seen at least ten times. The V call is TRBV5-6, the J call TRBJ2-2; the D gene is possibly TRBD2 (6 bases). The ends were cut back, 1 base at V and 4 bases at J, with 11 bases in the middle. Germline CDR1 and CDR2: SGHDT and YYEEEE. This CDR3 is 15 amino acids long. CDR3 DNA sequence: TGTGCCAGCAGCTTGTTCGGGAGAGCCACCGGGGAGCTGTTTTTT. Its protein is CASSLFGRATGELFF.

Remarks on this clonotype: A much larger clonotype is one base distant, so this may be a read error. This chain joins TRBV7-9 and TRBJ2-5; 8 bases match TRBD2. The CDR3 is made up of 13 amino acids. Germline CDR1 and CDR2: SEHNR and FQNEAQ (reference sequence). Germline trimming cut 5 bases from V and 5 bases from J; bases unmatched to any gene: 4. CDR3 nucleotides: TGTGCCAGCAGCATGGGACTAGTTGAGACCCAGTACTTC. This codes for CASSMGLVETQYF. Drawing the rest from reference TRBV7-9 and TRBJ2-5, the complete variable domain is DTGVSQNPRHKITKRGQNVTFRCDPISEHNRLYWYRQTLGQGPEFLTYFQNEAQLEKSRLLSDRFSAERPKGSFSTLEIQRTEQGDSAMYLCASSMGLVETQYFGPGTRLLVL.

Only one count was recorded for this clonotype. Mismatch with germline at one junction end may stem from a read error. The rearrangement links TRBV4-2 to TRBJ2-1; the match to TRBD2 covers 10 bases. Germline V CDR1 and CDR2: LGHNA, YNFKEQ. This CDR3 spans 18 amino acids. As DNA, the CDR3 is TGTGCCAACAGCCAAACCCCAGCGGGAGGGCCTAGGGACAATGAGCAGTTCTTC. This translates into CANSQTPAGGPRDNEQFF.

Of note for this clonotype: This may stem from a read error, because a much larger clone lies one nucleotide away. The conserved phenylalanine or tryptophan normally closing the CDR3 is absent here, so this likely arose from a read error. The rearrangement links TRBV28 to TRBJ2-5; D gene unclear. From germline, CDR1 is MDHEN and CDR2 SYDVKM. The ends were cut back, 5 bases at V and 5 bases at J, with 6 bases in the middle. This CDR3 has 11 residues. The CDR3 reads CASSALETQYL. The CDR3 DNA reads as TGTGCCAGCAGTGCCTTGGAGACCCAGTACTTA.

About this clonotype: The junction departs from germline at one end; a sequencing error may be responsible. The chain carries TRBV11-3 and TRBJ2-1; no reliable D call. The CDR3 is 17 amino acids. The germline V gene has CDR1 SGHNT and CDR2 YENEEA. The CDR3 reads CVSSLGRAEWGVDEQFF. CDR3 nucleotides: TGTGTCAGCAGCTTAGGCCGGGCGGAGTGGGGTGTCGATGAGCAGTTCTTC.

The count of this clonotype is one. One junction end does not reproduce the germline sequence, and a read error may be involved. J is TRBJ2-5 and V is TRBV11-2; TRBD2 is a possible D gene (6 bases). CDR3 length equals 14 residues. Per the germline V gene, CDR1 is SGHAT and CDR2 is FQNNGV. CDR3 region: CARSFSGWEETKYF. DNA for the CDR3: TGTGCCAGGAGCTTCAGCGGGTGGGAAGAGACCAAGTACTTC.

Concerning this clonotype itself: Possible read error: a much larger clone is one base away. The chain uses TRBV12-3 or TRBV12-4 and TRBJ1-6; tentatively, D is TRBD1 (5 bases). The germline V and J ends were trimmed by 6 bases and 10 bases, with 16 bases remaining between them. The CDR3 length is 14 residues. CDR3 nucleotide sequence: TGTGCCAGCAGGTTAACAGGCGGGGGGTCACCCCTCCACTTT. Protein sequence: CASRLTGGGSPLHF.

As to this clonotype: At one end, the junction sequence differs from germline, possibly due to a read error. The CDR3 sequence: CTSSPGHTTYEQYF. CDR3 coding DNA: TGTACCAGCAGCCCGGGACACACTACCTACGAGCAGTACTTC. V gene TRBV6-2 or TRBV6-3 combines with J gene TRBJ2-7, with D maybe TRBD1 (6 bases). This CDR3 contains 14 residues. CDR1 is MNHEY and CDR2 is SVGEGT in the germline V gene.

In regard to this clonotype: An end of the junction does not agree with germline; a read error may underlie this. The rearrangement joins TRBV4-2 to TRBJ2-7; the match to TRBD1 covers 10 bases. The CDR3 loop spans 17 amino acids. Germline V lookup: CDR1 LGHNA, CDR2 YNFKEQ. The CDR3, as DNA: TGTGCCAGCAGCCGGCCCGCGGGGACAGGGGAAACCTACAAGCAGTACTTC. Translated, it gives CASSRPAGTGETYKQYF.

On this clonotype: One junction end disagrees with the germline gene, perhaps due to a read error. This sequence joins TRBV6-1 and TRBJ2-7; possibly TRBD1 for D (6 bases). CDR1 MNHNS and CDR2 SASEGT come from the germline V gene. This CDR3 region has 15 residues. The CDR3 DNA reads as TGTACCAGCAGAGCGGACAGAACCCCCACTTACGAGCAGTACTTC. Translation: CTSRADRTPTYEQYF.

V gene TRBV6-5 combines with J gene TRBJ2-3; 10 positions match TRBD2. J gave up 3 bases and V 2 bases, and 5 bases lay outside the gene matches. Germline V gene data show CDR1 as MNHEY and CDR2 as SVGAGI. This CDR3 spans 16 amino acids. The CDR3 region has the DNA TGTGCCAGCAGTTACCCGCCAGCGGGAGGGACAGATACGCAGTATTTT. Translating gives CASSYPPAGGTDTQYF.

With regard to this clonotype: The germline gene is not matched at one end of the junction; a read error may be the cause. This chain joins TRBV29-1 and TRBJ2-7, with 11 bases fitting TRBD1. CDR1 and CDR2 (germline): SQVTM, ANQGSEA. The CDR3 is 21 residues long. The DNA for the CDR3 is TGCAGCGTTGAAGTGTTAATCCGGGACAGGGGGTTAATTGGGGGTTCCTATGAGCATTACTTC. This codes for CSVEVLIRDRGLIGGSYEHYF.

The J gene is TRBJ1-5, the V gene TRBV28; tentative D call: TRBD1 (6 bases). This CDR3 has 12 amino acids. The V end lost 10 bases, the J end lost 3 bases, and 10 bases lay between the germline ends. CDR1 is MDHEN and CDR2 is SYDVKM in the germline V gene. The CDR3, as DNA: TGTGCCACCGGACAGCCCAATCAGCCCCAGCATTTT. Its protein product is CATGQPNQPQHF.

Details on this clonotype: The junction and the germline gene differ at one end; a read error may be behind it. V gene TRBV7-9 combines with J gene TRBJ1-6, with a tentative D call TRBD1 (5 bases). The CDR3 sequence is 13 residues long. The germline V gene has CDR1 SEHNR and CDR2 FQNEAQ (reference sequence). CDR3 bases: TGTGCCAACAGCTGGGGCAGAGATTCACCCCTCCACTTT. Amino acids: CANSWGRDSPLHF.

This clonotype turned up a few times. A much more abundant neighbour one base away suggests this may be a read error. J is TRBJ2-7 and V is TRBV7-8, with D hard to call. Germline V gene data show CDR1 as SGHVS and CDR2 as FQNEAQ. The CDR3 has 13 residues. The CDR3 DNA is TGTGCCATCAGCTTAGTCGACGTCGACGAGCAGTACTTC. Translated, it gives CAISLVDVDEQYF.

This clonotype was detected ten times or more. The J gene is TRBJ2-7, the V gene TRBV12-3 or TRBV12-4; D is undetermined. Trimming cost V 5 bases and J 1 base, with 3 bases left between them. This CDR3 is built from 11 residues. The CDR3 DNA follows: TGTGCCAGCAGTACGTCCTACGAGCAGTACTTC. The encoded protein is CASSTSYEQYF.

The rearrangement joins TRBV24-1 to TRBJ1-2; TRBD1 matches 7 bases. The trim removed 3 bases at V and 8 bases at J, leaving 8 bases unmatched. This CDR3 comprises 14 residues. Germline V gives CDR1 KGHDR, CDR2 SFDVKD. The CDR3 sequence is CATSDRGTEGGYTF. The CDR3 DNA reads TGTGCCACCAGTGATCGCGGGACAGAGGGCGGCTACACCTTC.

As to this clonotype: The conserved phenylalanine or tryptophan is not found at the CDR3 terminus, so this likely reflects a read error. The chain recombines TRBV11-3 with TRBJ2-3, with 12 bases identical to TRBD1. V gave up 5 bases and J gave up 4 bases; unmatched junction bases: 13. The germline gives CDR1 SGHNT, CDR2 YENEEA. The CDR3 sequence is 18 residues long. In DNA form, the CDR3 reads TGTGCCAGCAGCCTTACGGGGACAGGGGGCCCAAGCGCAGATACGCAGTATTTG. Its translation is CASSLTGTGGPSADTQYL.

Comments on this clonotype: The junction shows a germline mismatch at one end, possibly a read error. This chain links TRBV29-1 with TRBJ1-1, with D maybe TRBD1 (6 bases). This CDR3 spans 12 amino acids. Germline lookup yields CDR1 SQVTM and CDR2 ANQGSEA. The CDR3 sequence is CSAGAQSTEAFF. For the CDR3, the DNA is TGCAGCGCGGGGGCCCAGAGCACTGAGGCTTTCTTT.

To note about this clonotype: The junction shows a germline mismatch at one end, possibly a read error. This chain connects TRBV14 to TRBJ2-1; D may be TRBD1 (5 bases). The V gene's germline CDR1 is SGHDN and CDR2 FVKESK. This CDR3 has 13 residues. The CDR3 DNA reads TGTGTCAGCAGCCAGCAGGGCTACAATGTGCAGTTCTTC. It codes for CVSSQQGYNVQFF. Filled out from reference TRBV14 and TRBJ2-1, the complete variable domain reads EAGVTQFPSHSVIEKGQTVTLRCDPISGHDNLYWYRRVMGKEIKFLLHFVKESKQDESGMPNNRFLAERTGGTYSTLKVQPAELEDSGVYFCVSSQQGYNVQFFGPGTRLTVL.